This T cell receptor beta chain was captured in a study of shared clonotypes between healthy human individuals. Study as a whole: The composition of the donors was a couple of women and a few men aged 18 to 49. Overall study findings and caveats: Naive CD4 clonotypes overlapped across a few donors at around 4.8%.

Assay used: immunoSEQ multiplex PCR; TCRdb lists only in-frame clones, some missing. This sample has 600,000 or so clones, with 98% found just once. Germline-derived CDR1 and CDR2 are SEHNR and FQNEAQ (reference sequence). The CDR3 contains 14 residues. The ends were cut back, 5 bases at V and 3 bases at J, with 11 bases in the middle. Terminally differentiated effector memory CD45RA+ cells were excluded from the naive CD8 cells, which were CD45RO-negative and positively selected for CCR7. Everyone who donated was a Caucasian adult who lived in Nashville, Tennessee. Concerning this clone itself: Its antigen is currently unknown.

Sequencing used naive CD8+ T cells sorted from blood. The TCR originated in a man aged 25-40 years in good health. The gene calls are TRBV7-9 and TRBJ1-5, with D possibly being TRBD1 (6 bases). The CDR3 here is CASSKGQDNQPQHF. Here the CDR3 DNA reads TGTGCCAGCAGCAAGGGACAAGACAATCAGCCCCAGCATTTT.